Included here is one T cell receptor beta chain sequence, with context. These data come from a study of blood T cell repertoires in COVID-19. Study at large: T cells, B-cell-depleted T cells, or PBMCs provided the cDNA or gDNA that served as material.

Original data processing: Scientists estimated how many nucleated cells there were by amplifying reference gene primers. Produced via immunoSEQ multiplex PCR; TCRdb's table is partial and in-frame only. Clone size and V and J calls were adopted from that table, with D and trimming inferred from the DNA. The table shows about 130,000 clones, with approximately 84% occurring only once. This CDR3 spans 15 amino acids. Germline assignment: CDR1 SGHNT and CDR2 YENEEA. Deletions cut 5 bases from V and 6 bases from J, with 19 bases between. The rearrangement joins TRBV11-3 to TRBJ1-2; perhaps TRBD1 as D (6 bases). Specimen: peripheral blood. This receptor was obtained from a human donor in a cohort sampled during active COVID-19. This CDR3 reads CASSPLEGRGDGYTF. The CDR3 DNA sequence: TGTGCCAGCAGCCCCCTCGAGGGCAGGGGCGATGGCTACACCTTC.